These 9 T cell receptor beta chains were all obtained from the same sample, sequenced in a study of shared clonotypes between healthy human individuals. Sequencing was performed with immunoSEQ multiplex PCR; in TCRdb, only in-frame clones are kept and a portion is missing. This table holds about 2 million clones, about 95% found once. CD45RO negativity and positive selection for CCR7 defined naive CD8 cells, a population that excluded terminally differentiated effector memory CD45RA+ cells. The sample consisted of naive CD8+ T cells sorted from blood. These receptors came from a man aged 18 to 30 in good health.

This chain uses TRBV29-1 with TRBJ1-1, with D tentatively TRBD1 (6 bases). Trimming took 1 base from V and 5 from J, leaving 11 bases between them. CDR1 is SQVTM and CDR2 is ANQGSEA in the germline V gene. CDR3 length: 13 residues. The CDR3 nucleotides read TGCAGCGTTGAAGGATCAGGGGTGACTGAAGCTTTCTTT. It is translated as CSVEGSGVTEAFF.

The CDR3 is CASSPGLRPNSPLHF. CDR3 nucleotide sequence: TGTGCCAGCAGCCCGGGACTTCGGCCTAATTCACCCCTCCACTTT. The chain carries TRBV6-5 and TRBJ1-6; perhaps TRBD1 as D (5 bases). Trimming removed 6 bases from V and 6 bases from J, with 15 bases in between. Looked up from germline, CDR1 is MNHEY and CDR2 is SVGAGI. The CDR3 contains 15 residues.

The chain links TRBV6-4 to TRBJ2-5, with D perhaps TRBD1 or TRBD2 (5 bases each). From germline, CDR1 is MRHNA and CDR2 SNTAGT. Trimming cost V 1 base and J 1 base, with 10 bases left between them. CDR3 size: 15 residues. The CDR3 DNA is TGTGCCAGCAGTGACTTGCCGGGACCCCAAGAGACCCAGTACTTC. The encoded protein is CASSDLPGPQETQYF.

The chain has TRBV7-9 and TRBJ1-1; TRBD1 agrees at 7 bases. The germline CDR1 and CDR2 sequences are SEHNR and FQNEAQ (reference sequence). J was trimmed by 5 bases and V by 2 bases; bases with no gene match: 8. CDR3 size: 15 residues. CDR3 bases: TGTGCCAGCAGCTTACTACAGGGGCCGGTGACTGAAGCTTTCTTT. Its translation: CASSLLQGPVTEAFF.

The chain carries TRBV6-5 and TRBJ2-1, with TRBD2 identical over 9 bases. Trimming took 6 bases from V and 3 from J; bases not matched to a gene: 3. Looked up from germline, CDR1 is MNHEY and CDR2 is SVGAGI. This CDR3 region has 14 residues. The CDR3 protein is CASSFSGSYNEQFF. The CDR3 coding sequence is TGTGCCAGCAGCTTTAGCGGGAGCTACAATGAGCAGTTCTTC.

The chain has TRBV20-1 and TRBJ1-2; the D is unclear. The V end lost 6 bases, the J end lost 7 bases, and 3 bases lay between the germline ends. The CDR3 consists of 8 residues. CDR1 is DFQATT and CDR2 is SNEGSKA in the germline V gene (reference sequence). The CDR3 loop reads CSAAGYTF. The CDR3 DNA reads TGCAGTGCAGCTGGCTACACCTTC.

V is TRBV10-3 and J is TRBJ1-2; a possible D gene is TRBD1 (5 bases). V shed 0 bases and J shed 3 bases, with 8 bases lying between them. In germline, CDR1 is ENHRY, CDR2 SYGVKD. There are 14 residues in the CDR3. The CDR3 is CAISESVRDYGYTF. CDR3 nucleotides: TGTGCCATCAGTGAGTCGGTCAGGGACTATGGCTACACCTTC.

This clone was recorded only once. CDR3 amino acids: CASSVLEGNEKLFF. In nucleotides, the CDR3 is TGTGCCAGCAGTGTACTTGAGGGTAATGAAAAACTGTTTTTT. The chain couples TRBV25-1 to TRBJ1-4, with D uncertain. In germline, CDR1 is MGHDK, CDR2 SYGVNS. The CDR3 is 14 amino acids. The V end was cut by 4 bases, the J end by 4 bases, with 10 bases between.

CDR3 sequence: CASSEGLGYYNEQFF. DNA for the CDR3: TGCGCCAGCAGCGAGGGACTAGGATACTACAATGAGCAGTTCTTC. The chain employs TRBV4-1 and TRBJ2-1, with 8 bases that match TRBD2. The CDR3 consists of 15 residues. Trimming removed 5 bases from V and 3 bases from J; junction bases left unmatched: 6. Germline-derived CDR1 and CDR2 are MGHRA and YSYEKL.